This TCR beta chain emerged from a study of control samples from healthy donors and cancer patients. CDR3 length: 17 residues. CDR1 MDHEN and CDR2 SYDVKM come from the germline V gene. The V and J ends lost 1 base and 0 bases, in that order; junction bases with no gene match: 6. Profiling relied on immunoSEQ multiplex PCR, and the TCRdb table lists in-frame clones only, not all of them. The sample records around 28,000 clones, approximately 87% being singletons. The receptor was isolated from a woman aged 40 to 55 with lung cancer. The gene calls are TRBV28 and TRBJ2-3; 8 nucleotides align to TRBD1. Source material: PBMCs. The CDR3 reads CASSLSRTGISTDTQYF. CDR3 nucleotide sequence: TGTGCCAGCAGTTTATCAAGGACAGGGATAAGCACAGATACGCAGTATTTT.